This is a list of T cell receptor beta chains from one sample in a study of blood T cells in healthy people across ages. A single record per CDR3 protein comes from TCRdb applying MiXCR to the 5' RACE reads. The table records 790,000 or so distinct CDR3 sequences, 56% of them present only once. Sequenced: blood. Every receptor here comes from a man between 35 and 55 years old in good health. Both conserved end residues are trimmed from each CDR3. Each record gives: D gene, V gene, clone size, CDR3 protein. D genes are given only for firm matches. Part of the rows lack a size; the others show once, few, many or a class for expanded clones.

D: NA; V: TRBV6-2/TRBV6-3; size: NA; CDR3: ASSYSGRFDGQY
D: NA; V: TRBV7-6; size: NA; CDR3: ASSPPGTTEAF
D: NA; V: TRBV9; size: NA; CDR3: ASSAQGFSNQPQH
D: NA; V: TRBV4-2; size: few; CDR3: ASSSHGGPSNQPQH
D: TRBD1; V: TRBV27; size: NA; CDR3: ASSFLQGSANYGYT
D: NA; V: TRBV29-1; size: NA; CDR3: SVSTGDQNSPLH
D: NA; V: TRBV14; size: NA; CDR3: ASSQDLRDGLSSYEQY
D: NA; V: TRBV5-6; size: NA; CDR3: AGSLSGGLTDTQY
D: NA; V: TRBV7-2; size: few; CDR3: ASSPRTGTPAYNEQY
D: NA; V: TRBV7-2; size: few; CDR3: ASYAGGAYNEQF
D: TRBD2; V: TRBV6-6; size: NA; CDR3: ANSYSFGTRGGETQY
D: NA; V: TRBV30; size: NA; CDR3: AWLPDFSGNTIY
D: TRBD1; V: TRBV29-1; size: NA; CDR3: SVNPRDRGRHYNEQF
D: NA; V: TRBV2; size: NA; CDR3: ASSNNDGYT
D: NA; V: TRBV11-3; size: once; CDR3: ASSHNAYEQY
D: TRBD1; V: TRBV24-1; size: NA; CDR3: ATSDLPGQGDTGELF
D: NA; V: TRBV11-3; size: NA; CDR3: ASRRENTEAF
D: TRBD1; V: TRBV6-2/TRBV6-3; size: once; CDR3: ASSGTGVVNTGELF
D: NA; V: TRBV12-3/TRBV12-4; size: few; CDR3: ASTLSGPKGQPQH
D: NA; V: TRBV29-1; size: few; CDR3: SVDVGASYEQY
D: NA; V: TRBV6-5; size: few; CDR3: ASSYSPPSTDTQY
D: TRBD1; V: TRBV5-1; size: once; CDR3: ASSLDSGQASYNEQF
D: NA; V: TRBV29-1; size: NA; CDR3: SVVVIMGYGQY